These 21 T cell receptor beta chains came from one sample sequenced in a study of blood T cell repertoires in COVID-19. Here immunoSEQ multiplex PCR was the method, and the copy in TCRdb shows in-frame clones only, minus some. The sample consists of fewer than 140,000 clones, about two thirds of them appearing once. Sequenced sample: peripheral blood. Receptor source: a human donor with acute or convalescent COVID-19. The donor label of this sample is uncertain.

The chain uses TRBV5-5 and TRBJ1-2; D is perhaps TRBD1 (6 bases). Trimming took 2 bases from V and 8 from J, leaving 19 bases between them. CDR3 size: 15 residues. Looked up from germline, CDR1 is SGHKS and CDR2 is YYEKEE (reference sequence). This CDR3 reads CASSFEWRTVEGYTF. Here the CDR3 DNA reads TGTGCCAGCAGCTTCGAGTGGCGGACAGTGGAGGGCTACACCTTC.

The rearrangement joins TRBV14 to TRBJ1-2; D gene uncertain. Looked up from germline, CDR1 is SGHDN and CDR2 is FVKESK. CDR3 length equals 13 residues. V gave up 3 bases and J gave up 6 bases, with 11 bases separating them. The chain's CDR3 is CASSHTRGNGYTF. The DNA of the CDR3 is TGTGCCAGCAGCCACACGAGAGGGAATGGCTACACCTTC.

The chain is built from TRBV29-1 and TRBJ2-3; 7 nucleotides match TRBD2. V gave up 6 bases and J gave up 5 bases; unmatched junction bases: 8. CDR1 is SQVTM, CDR2 ANQGSEA, per germline. This CDR3 comprises 13 residues. The CDR3 spells CSVVPGGVDTQYF. The CDR3 DNA reads as TGCAGCGTCGTTCCTGGGGGGGTAGATACGCAGTATTTT.

The chain has TRBV6-2 or TRBV6-3 and TRBJ2-3; perhaps TRBD2 as D (6 bases). CDR3 size: 14 residues. Germline lookup yields CDR1 MNHEY and CDR2 SVGEGT. Trimming removed 4 bases from V and 7 bases from J, with 15 bases in between. DNA of the CDR3: TGTGCCAGCAGTTTATACGGGGGAGGTAATACGCAGTATTTT. It is translated as CASSLYGGGNTQYF.

The count of this clone is one. The rearrangement uses TRBV6-5 and TRBJ1-6, with D uncertain. Germline V gene lookup returns CDR1 MNHEY and CDR2 SVGAGI. The CDR3 runs to 13 residues. Trimming left V 6 bases short and J 5 bases short, with 8 bases between. The CDR3: CASSRGHNSPLHF. CDR3 nucleotides: TGTGCCAGCAGCCGAGGGCATAATTCACCCCTCCACTTT.

The chain links TRBV11-2 to TRBJ2-7; 9 positions agree with TRBD1. The CDR3 is 16 amino acids. V was clipped by 5 bases and J by 2 bases; unmatched bases: 10. Germline CDR1 is SGHAT and CDR2 is FQNNGV. CDR3: CASSRNLQGATYEQYF. Here the CDR3 DNA reads TGTGCCAGCAGCCGGAACTTACAGGGGGCCACCTACGAGCAGTACTTC.

This chain uses TRBV4-1 with TRBJ2-4, with TRBD2 matching over 12 bases. Trimming at V came to 0 bases and at J to 5 bases, leaving 5 bases not matched to a gene. This CDR3 is 17 amino acids long. Germline CDR1 reads MGHRA; CDR2 reads YSYEKL. For the CDR3, the DNA is TGCGCCAGCAGCCAAGACCTAGCGGGGGGGCCTCAAAACATTCAGTACTTC. Translated, it gives CASSQDLAGGPQNIQYF.

This rearrangement joins TRBV5-5 to TRBJ2-2; 9 bases align to TRBD1. With V trimmed by 4 bases and J by 3 bases, 7 bases remained unmatched. Germline values: CDR1 SGHKS, CDR2 YYEKEE (reference sequence). The CDR3 is 16 amino acids. CDR3 protein: CASSRDRVDYTGELFF. CDR3 DNA: TGTGCCAGCAGCCGGGACAGGGTGGATTACACCGGGGAGCTGTTTTTT.

This clone has only a few counts. This sequence joins TRBV2 and TRBJ1-4, with D possibly matching TRBD1 (5 bases). The CDR3 contains 14 residues. Between the trimmed V and J ends, which lost 6 bases and 0 bases, there was a span of 8 bases. Per the germline V gene, CDR1 is SNHLY and CDR2 is FYNNEI. CDR3 in amino acids: CASRDISTNEKLFF. In nucleotides, the CDR3 is TGTGCCAGCAGGGACATTTCAACTAATGAAAAACTGTTTTTT.

The chain is built from TRBV24-1 and TRBJ2-3; 9 bases are shared with TRBD1. Germline V gene data show CDR1 as KGHDR and CDR2 as SFDVKD. Trimming at V came to 5 bases and at J to 8 bases, leaving 4 bases not matched to a gene. CDR3 length equals 13 residues. Here the CDR3 DNA reads TGTGCCACCAGTGGCATGACAGGGGGTACGCAGTATTTT. Translated: CATSGMTGGTQYF.

This clone was picked up one time. The chain recombines TRBV5-1 with TRBJ1-1; TRBD1 aligns across 9 bases. The V segment lost 3 bases and the J segment 0 bases; nucleotides outside the gene matches: 9. The CDR3 totals 17 residues. Germline values: CDR1 SGHRS, CDR2 YFSETQ. DNA for the CDR3: TGCGCCAGCAGCTCAAATCGACAGGGGGGTATGAACACTGAAGCTTTCTTT. This codes for CASSSNRQGGMNTEAFF.

This clone was seen just once. This chain joins TRBV20-1 and TRBJ2-3; possibly TRBD2 for D (6 bases). Germline V lookup: CDR1 DFQATT, CDR2 SNEGSKA (reference sequence). The CDR3 consists of 11 residues. The CDR3 sequence: CSGGLKDTQYF. The CDR3 DNA is TGCAGCGGGGGTCTCAAAGATACGCAGTATTTT.

The chain is built from TRBV13 and TRBJ1-3; maybe TRBD1 (6 bases). In germline, CDR1 is PRHDT, CDR2 FYEKMQ (reference sequence). Trimming cost V 5 bases and J 4 bases, with 12 bases left between them. The CDR3 loop spans 14 amino acids. The CDR3 sequence is CASSLRDMGNTIYF. DNA for the CDR3: TGTGCCAGCAGCCTCCGGGACATGGGAAACACCATATATTTT.

This sequence joins TRBV7-3 and TRBJ2-1, with 13 bases matching TRBD2. J lost 5 bases, V lost 2 bases, and 3 bases had no gene match. The germline CDR1 and CDR2 sequences are SGHTA and FQGTGA. This CDR3 comprises 16 residues. CDR3 coding DNA: TGTGCCAGCAGCTTAGCCGGGACTAGCGGGGACAATGAGCAGTTCTTC. This gives the protein CASSLAGTSGDNEQFF.

The rearrangement joins TRBV14 to TRBJ2-3; 8 bases fit TRBD2. CDR3 length equals 13 residues. The germline gives CDR1 SGHDN, CDR2 FVKESK. Trimming at V came to 8 bases and at J to 3 bases, leaving 4 bases not matched to a gene. The CDR3 spells CASRPSGTDTQYF. Written as DNA, the CDR3 is TGTGCCAGCCGCCCTAGCGGGACAGATACGCAGTATTTT.

The rearrangement uses TRBV7-2 and TRBJ2-5, with a possible D match to TRBD2 (5 bases). This CDR3 comprises 16 residues. Germline lookup yields CDR1 SGHTA and CDR2 FQGNSA. With 4 bases removed from V and 0 bases from J, the gap between germline ends came to 15 bases. The chain's CDR3 is CASSSGVIQYQETQYF. As DNA, the CDR3 is TGTGCCAGCAGCTCCGGGGTTATCCAATACCAAGAGACCCAGTACTTC. The full variable domain, in which reference TRBV7-2 and TRBJ2-5 provide the parts outside the CDR3, is GAGVSQSPSNKVTEKGKDVELRCDPISGHTALYWYRQSLGQGLEFLIYFQGNSAPDKSGLPSDRFSAERTGGSVSTLTIQRTQQEDSAVYLCASSSGVIQYQETQYFGPGTRLLVL.

CDR3 sequence: CASSGRGGTEAFF. CDR3 DNA sequence: TGTGCCAGCTCCGGACGGGGAGGCACTGAAGCTTTCTTT. The V call is TRBV18, the J call TRBJ1-1; D not certain. V lost 6 bases and J 4 bases, leaving 12 bases between the germline ends. The germline CDR1 and CDR2 sequences are KGHSH and LQKENI. The CDR3 is made up of 13 amino acids.

The sample holds a few counts of this clone. The CDR3 sequence: CASSQDRLAGGETQYF. The DNA of the CDR3 is TGCGCCAGCAGCCAAGATAGGCTAGCGGGGGGGGAGACCCAGTACTTC. The rearrangement uses TRBV4-1 and TRBJ2-5; the match to TRBD2 covers 12 bases. Germline V gives CDR1 MGHRA, CDR2 YSYEKL. The CDR3 loop spans 16 amino acids. The ends lost 0 bases at V and 5 bases at J; junction bases unmatched: 4.

This chain uses TRBV4-1 with TRBJ1-2, with 8 bases identical to TRBD1. Germline V lookup: CDR1 MGHRA, CDR2 YSYEKL. The ends lost 4 bases at V and 6 bases at J; junction bases unmatched: 16. The CDR3 spans 17 residues. CDR3: CASSPGQGPTWSDGYTF. CDR3 in DNA: TGCGCCAGCAGCCCCGGACAGGGACCGACTTGGAGCGATGGCTACACCTTC.

V gene TRBV7-2 combines with J gene TRBJ2-1; 8 bases match TRBD1. The CDR3 consists of 15 residues. The V gene end was trimmed by 5 bases and the J gene end by 6 bases; junction bases not matched to a gene: 9. CDR1 is SGHTA, CDR2 FQGNSA, per germline. The CDR3 region is CASSLQPGGRNEQFF. The CDR3 DNA follows: TGTGCCAGCAGCCTCCAACCAGGGGGCCGCAATGAGCAGTTCTTC.

The J gene is TRBJ2-3, the V gene TRBV24-1, with D possibly being TRBD2 (5 bases). The CDR3 is 14 residues long. Trimming left V 7 bases short and J 6 bases short, with 16 bases between. Germline lookup yields CDR1 KGHDR and CDR2 SFDVKD. The CDR3 sequence: CATSPYYTSDTQYF. In DNA form, the CDR3 reads TGTGCCACCAGCCCCTACTACACTAGTGATACGCAGTATTTT.